Shown below are 14 T cell receptor beta chains from a single sample sequenced in a study of blood T cell repertoires in COVID-19. Sequencing was performed with immunoSEQ multiplex PCR; in TCRdb, only in-frame clones are kept and a portion is missing. The table shows tens of thousands of clones, with about 77% occurring only once. Material: peripheral blood. The source of these receptors is an elderly man with active or convalescent COVID-19.

The gene calls are TRBV7-9 and TRBJ2-1, with 13 bases fitting TRBD2. V trimming: 0 bases; J trimming: 4 bases; junction bases outside the gene matches: 0. Germline V lookup: CDR1 SEHNR, CDR2 FQNEAQ (reference sequence). The length of the CDR3 is 16 residues. DNA for the CDR3: TGTGCCAGCAGCTTAGCGGGACTAGCGGGGTACAATGAGCAGTTCTTC. Protein: CASSLAGLAGYNEQFF.

CDR3 DNA: TGTGCCAGCGCTAGCGGGGACGACAATGAGCAGTTCTTC. Its protein is CASASGDDNEQFF. V gene TRBV6-4 combines with J gene TRBJ2-1, with TRBD2 matching 9 bases. V lost 8 bases to trimming and J lost 5 bases; unmatched junction nucleotides: 4. From germline, CDR1 is MRHNA and CDR2 SNTAGT. This CDR3 comprises 13 residues.

The CDR3 sequence is CASSQDWRVGEKLFF. The DNA for the CDR3 is TGTGCCAGCAGCCAAGATTGGAGGGTAGGAGAAAAACTGTTTTTT. The chain carries TRBV3-1 (or the pseudogene TRBV3-2) and TRBJ1-4, with D unclear. The V gene lost 0 bases and the J gene lost 8 bases, with 13 bases spanning the gap. Germline V gives CDR1 LGHDT, CDR2 YNNKEL (reference sequence). The CDR3 totals 15 residues.

V is TRBV2 and J is TRBJ2-3, with 7 bases matching TRBD1. Germline values: CDR1 SNHLY, CDR2 FYNNEI. J lost 2 bases, V lost 6 bases, and 5 bases had no gene match. CDR3 length: 14 amino acids. In DNA form, the CDR3 reads TGTGCCAGCAGGGACAGGCAATTCACAGATACGCAGTATTTT. Translated: CASRDRQFTDTQYF. The entire variable domain, with the rest obtained from reference TRBV2 and TRBJ2-3, is as follows: EPEVTQTPSHQVTQMGQEVILRCVPISNHLYFYWYRQILGQKVEFLVSFYNNEISEKSEIFDDQFSVERPDGSNFTLKIRSTKLEDSAMYFCASRDRQFTDTQYFGPGTRLTVL.

This chain connects TRBV27 to TRBJ1-4; possible D gene TRBD1, 5 bases. The CDR3 loop spans 12 amino acids. The ends were cut back, 4 bases at V and 8 bases at J, with 8 bases in the middle. CDR1 is MNHEY and CDR2 is SMNVEV in the germline V gene (reference sequence). In DNA form, the CDR3 reads TGTGCCAGCAGTTCGGCAGGGGAAAAACTGTTTTTT. This sequence encodes CASSSAGEKLFF.

V and J are TRBV29-1 and TRBJ2-3; 8 nucleotides align to TRBD2. Per the germline V gene, CDR1 is SQVTM and CDR2 is ANQGSEA. J was trimmed by 5 bases and V by 3 bases; bases with no gene match: 7. The CDR3 contains 14 residues. CDR3 DNA: TGCAGCGTTGAGGCTAGCGGGCTGGGAGATACGCAGTATTTT. The encoded protein is CSVEASGLGDTQYF.

The chain links TRBV4-1 to TRBJ2-7; TRBD1 matches at 8 bases. The CDR3 has 15 residues. Germline lookup yields CDR1 MGHRA and CDR2 YSYEKL. Losses at the gene ends were 4 bases for V and 1 base for J; bases not matched to a gene: 6. The CDR3, as DNA: TGCGCCAGCAGCCCAGGACAGGGCCCTTCCTACGAGCAGTACTTC. Translated: CASSPGQGPSYEQYF.

The V call is TRBV5-1, the J call TRBJ2-7, with 7 bases aligning to TRBD1. After removal of 4 bases from V and 9 bases from J, the junction contained 4 bases not matched to a gene. CDR3 size: 11 residues. CDR1 and CDR2 from the germline V gene are SGHRS and YFSETQ. This chain's CDR3 is CASSGDRAQYF. The CDR3 DNA is TGCGCCAGCAGCGGTGACAGGGCGCAGTACTTC. Full variable domain (remainder filled in from reference TRBV5-1 and TRBJ2-7): KAGVTQTPRYLIKTRGQQVTLSCSPISGHRSVSWYQQTPGQGLQFLFEYFSETQRNKGNFPGRFSGRQFSNSRSEMNVSTLELGDSALYLCASSGDRAQYFGPGTRLTVT.

V is TRBV18 and J is TRBJ2-3, with TRBD1 identical over 10 bases. Looked up from germline, CDR1 is KGHSH and CDR2 is LQKENI. The CDR3 consists of 16 residues. Germline trimming cut 4 bases from V and 4 bases from J; bases unmatched to any gene: 8. DNA for the CDR3: TGTGCCAGCTCACGGGGACAGGGGAAAAGCGCAGATACGCAGTATTTT. It yields the protein CASSRGQGKSADTQYF. The whole variable domain, remainder taken from reference TRBV18 and TRBJ2-3, is NAGVMQNPRHLVRRRGQEARLRCSPMKGHSHVYWYRQLPEEGLKFMVYLQKENIIDESGMPKERFSAEFPKEGPSILRIQQVVRGDSAAYFCASSRGQGKSADTQYFGPGTRLTVL.

The chain joins TRBV14 to TRBJ2-1; D might be TRBD1 (6 bases). CDR1 is SGHDN and CDR2 is FVKESK in the germline V gene. Trimming removed 0 bases at V and 4 bases at J, with 16 bases between. The length of the CDR3 is 17 residues. The CDR3 region has the DNA TGTGCCAGCAGCCAAGAGAGGGGGACCCAAACTTACAATGAGCAGTTCTTC. Translated: CASSQERGTQTYNEQFF.

The rearrangement links TRBV18 to TRBJ2-1, with 11 bases identical to TRBD2. V lost 3 bases and J lost 8; bases outside the gene matches: 18. This CDR3 spans 19 amino acids. The germline V gene encodes CDR1 KGHSH and CDR2 LQKENI. The CDR3 here is CASSPRSLAGADPGDEQFF. In DNA form, the CDR3 reads TGTGCCAGCTCACCGCGATCACTAGCGGGAGCGGACCCAGGGGATGAGCAGTTCTTC.

The chain carries TRBV7-3 and TRBJ2-2; D unclear. The CDR3 is 15 amino acids. CDR1 is SGHTA, CDR2 FQGTGA, per germline. Trimming shortened V by 2 bases and J by 3 bases, and 10 bases separated the two germline ends. CDR3 coding DNA: TGTGCCAGCAGCTTAGGCGGCTGGGACACCGGGGAGCTGTTTTTT. This translates into CASSLGGWDTGELFF. Together with reference TRBV7-3 and TRBJ2-2, the CDR3 gives the full variable domain: GAGVSQTPSNKVTEKGKYVELRCDPISGHTALYWYRQSLGQGPEFLIYFQGTGAADDSGLPNDRFFAVRPEGSVSTLKIQRTERGDSAVYLCASSLGGWDTGELFFGEGSRLTVL.

This clone was recorded only once. V and J are TRBV28 and TRBJ1-4; D not resolved. V gave up 3 bases and J gave up 0 bases, with 14 bases separating them. The CDR3 loop spans 17 amino acids. Germline V gene sequence: CDR1 MDHEN, CDR2 SYDVKM. The CDR3 spells CASSFSGGFATNEKLFF. The CDR3 nucleotides read TGTGCCAGCAGTTTTTCCGGCGGATTTGCAACTAATGAAAAACTGTTTTTT. Full variable domain (outside the CDR3, taken from reference TRBV28 and TRBJ1-4): DVKVTQSSRYLVKRTGEKVFLECVQDMDHENMFWYRQDPGLGLRLIYFSYDVKMKEKGDIPEGYSVSREKKERFSLILESASTNQTSMYLCASSFSGGFATNEKLFFGSGTQLSVL.

The DNA for the CDR3 is TGTGCCAGCAGCGACGCGGGACAGGGTAGTCAGCCCCAGCATTTT. This gives the protein CASSDAGQGSQPQHF. This rearrangement joins TRBV6-6 to TRBJ1-5; 9 positions agree with TRBD1. Germline lookup yields CDR1 MNHNY and CDR2 SVGAGI (reference sequence). The CDR3 is made up of 15 amino acids. J lost 6 bases, V lost 6 bases, and 9 bases had no gene match.